The clone carrying this T cell receptor (beta chain) was recorded many times. The antigen is unknown. This sample is drawn from a study of T-cell reconstitution after alpha-beta-depleted transplantation in children. Preparation of the TCRbeta library was carried out with unique molecular identifiers. A single record per CDR3 protein comes from TCRdb applying MiXCR to the PCR reads. Among 490,000 or so distinct CDR3 sequences, 8% to 11% were seen once, and the ten largest hold about 2%. Whole-study results and caveats: In some patients, recipient T cells and intrathymic progenitors surviving conditioning explained high day-60 diversity. The origin of alpha-beta T cells about two months after transplant was reportedly several hundred expanded graft clones. A year post-transplant, T-cell counts and diversity derived mostly from newly produced T cells.

Germline V lookup: CDR1 SGHDT, CDR2 YYEEEE. CDR3 length equals 15 residues. Trimming stripped 0 bases from V and 7 bases from J, with 13 bases between. The TCR comes from a child aged 2-15 years with inherited bone marrow failure, due to receive a stem cell transplant. The source was PBMCs, collected before TCRalphabeta/CD19-depleted stem cell transplant. The chain recombines TRBV5-6 with TRBJ1-4; no clear D gene. The CDR3 sequence is CASSLVPSSGEKLFF. CDR3 DNA: TGTGCCAGCAGCTTGGTTCCCTCCTCCGGTGAAAAACTGTTTTTT.